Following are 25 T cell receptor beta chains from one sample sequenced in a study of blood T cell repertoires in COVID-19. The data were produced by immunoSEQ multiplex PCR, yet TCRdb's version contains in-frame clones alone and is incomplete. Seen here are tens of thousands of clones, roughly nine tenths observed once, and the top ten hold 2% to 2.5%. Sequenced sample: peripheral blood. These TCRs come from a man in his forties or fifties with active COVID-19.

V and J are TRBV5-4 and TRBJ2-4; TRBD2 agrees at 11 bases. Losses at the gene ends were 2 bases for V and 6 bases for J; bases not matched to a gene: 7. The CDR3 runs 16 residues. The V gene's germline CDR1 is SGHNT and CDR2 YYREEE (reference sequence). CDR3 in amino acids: CASSFASGGRGNIQYF. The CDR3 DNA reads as TGTGCCAGCAGCTTCGCTAGCGGGGGGCGAGGAAACATTCAGTACTTC. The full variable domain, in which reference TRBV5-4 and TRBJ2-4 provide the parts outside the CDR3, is ETGVTQSPTHLIKTRGQQVTLRCSSQSGHNTVSWYQQALGQGPQFIFQYYREEENGRGNFPPRFSGLQFPNYSSELNVNALELDDSALYLCASSFASGGRGNIQYFGAGTRLSVL.

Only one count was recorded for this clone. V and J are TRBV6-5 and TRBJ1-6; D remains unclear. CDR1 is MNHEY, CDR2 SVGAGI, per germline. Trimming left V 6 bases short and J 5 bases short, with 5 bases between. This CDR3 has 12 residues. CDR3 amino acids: CASSIHNSPLHF. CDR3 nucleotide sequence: TGTGCCAGCAGCATTCATAATTCACCCCTCCACTTT.

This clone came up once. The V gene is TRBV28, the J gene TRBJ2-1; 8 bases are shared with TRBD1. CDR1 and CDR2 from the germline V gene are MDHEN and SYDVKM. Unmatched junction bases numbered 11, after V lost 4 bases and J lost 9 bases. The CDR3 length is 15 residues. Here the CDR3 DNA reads TGTGCCAGCAGTTCGACAGGGGCCGTACCCCTTGAGCAGTTCTTC. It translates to CASSSTGAVPLEQFF.

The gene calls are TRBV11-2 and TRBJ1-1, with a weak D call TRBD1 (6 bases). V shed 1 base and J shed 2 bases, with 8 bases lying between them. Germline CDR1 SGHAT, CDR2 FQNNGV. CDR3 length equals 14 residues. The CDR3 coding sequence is TGTGCCAGCAGCTTAGGGACAGAAAACACTGAAGCTTTCTTT. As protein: CASSLGTENTEAFF.

The CDR3 nucleotides are TGTGCCAGCAGCCCCGGGATAGCGGAAAGCCCCGGACAGGTAGATACGCAGTATTTT. This encodes CASSPGIAESPGQVDTQYF. This sequence joins TRBV11-3 and TRBJ2-3; TRBD1 is a possible D gene (7 bases). Trimming removed 5 bases at V and 5 bases at J, with 29 bases between. Germline CDR1 and CDR2: SGHNT and YENEEA. The CDR3 contains 19 residues.

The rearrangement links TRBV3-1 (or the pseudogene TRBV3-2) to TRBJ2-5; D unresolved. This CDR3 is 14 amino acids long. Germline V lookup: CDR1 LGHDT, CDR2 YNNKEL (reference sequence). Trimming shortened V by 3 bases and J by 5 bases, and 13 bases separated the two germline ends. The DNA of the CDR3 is TGTGCCAGCAGCCAGGGCGCGCGAAGTGAGACCCAGTACTTC. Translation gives CASSQGARSETQYF.

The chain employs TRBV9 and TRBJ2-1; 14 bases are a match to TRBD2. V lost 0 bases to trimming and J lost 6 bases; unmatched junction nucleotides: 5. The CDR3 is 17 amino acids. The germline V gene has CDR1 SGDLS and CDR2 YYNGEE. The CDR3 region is CASSVAPGTSGGNEQFF. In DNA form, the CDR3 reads TGTGCCAGCAGCGTAGCCCCCGGGACTAGCGGGGGCAATGAGCAGTTCTTC.

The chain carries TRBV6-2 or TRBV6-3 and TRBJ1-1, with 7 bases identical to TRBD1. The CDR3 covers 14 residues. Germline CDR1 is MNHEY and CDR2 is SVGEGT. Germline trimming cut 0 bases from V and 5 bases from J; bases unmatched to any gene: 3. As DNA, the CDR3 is TGTGCCAGCAGTTACTCCAGGGGGAGAACTGAAGCTTTCTTT. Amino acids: CASSYSRGRTEAFF.

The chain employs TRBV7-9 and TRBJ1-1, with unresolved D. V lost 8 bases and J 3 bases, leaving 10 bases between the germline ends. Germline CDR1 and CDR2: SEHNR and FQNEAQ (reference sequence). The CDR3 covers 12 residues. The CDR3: CASGLQDTEAFF. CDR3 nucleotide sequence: TGTGCCAGCGGACTTCAGGACACTGAAGCTTTCTTT.

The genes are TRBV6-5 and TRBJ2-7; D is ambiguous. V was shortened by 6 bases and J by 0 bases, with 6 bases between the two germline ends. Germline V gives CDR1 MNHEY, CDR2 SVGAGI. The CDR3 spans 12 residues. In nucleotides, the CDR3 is TGTGCCAGCAGAGATAGCTCCTACGAGCAGTACTTC. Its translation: CASRDSSYEQYF.

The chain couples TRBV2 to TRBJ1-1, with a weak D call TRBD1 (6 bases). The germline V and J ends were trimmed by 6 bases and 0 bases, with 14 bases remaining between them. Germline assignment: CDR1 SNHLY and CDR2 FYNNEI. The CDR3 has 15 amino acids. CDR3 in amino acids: CASSLTRGMNTEAFF. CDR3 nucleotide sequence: TGTGCCAGCAGCCTCACCAGGGGAATGAACACTGAAGCTTTCTTT.

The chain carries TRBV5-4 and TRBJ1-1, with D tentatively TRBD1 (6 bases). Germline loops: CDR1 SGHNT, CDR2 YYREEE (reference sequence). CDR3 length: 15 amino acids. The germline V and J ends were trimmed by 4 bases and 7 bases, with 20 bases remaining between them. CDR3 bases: TGTGCCAGCAGCCCTGACAGGTTGGATGTCGGTGAAGCTTTCTTT. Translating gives CASSPDRLDVGEAFF. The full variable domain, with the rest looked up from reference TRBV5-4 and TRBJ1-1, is ETGVTQSPTHLIKTRGQQVTLRCSSQSGHNTVSWYQQALGQGPQFIFQYYREEENGRGNFPPRFSGLQFPNYSSELNVNALELDDSALYLCASSPDRLDVGEAFFGQGTRLTVV.

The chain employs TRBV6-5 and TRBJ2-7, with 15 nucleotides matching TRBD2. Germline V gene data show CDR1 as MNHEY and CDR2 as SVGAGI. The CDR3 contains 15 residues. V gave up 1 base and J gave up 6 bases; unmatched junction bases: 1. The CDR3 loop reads CASSYWGLAGGEQYF. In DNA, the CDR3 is TGTGCCAGCAGTTACTGGGGACTAGCGGGAGGCGAGCAGTACTTC.

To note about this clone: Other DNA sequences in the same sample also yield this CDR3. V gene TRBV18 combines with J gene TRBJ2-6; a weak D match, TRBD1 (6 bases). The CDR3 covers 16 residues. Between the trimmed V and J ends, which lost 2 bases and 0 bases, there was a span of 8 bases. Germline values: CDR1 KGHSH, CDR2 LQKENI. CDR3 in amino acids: CASSPSGASGANVLTF. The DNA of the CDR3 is TGTGCCAGCTCACCATCAGGGGCCTCTGGGGCCAACGTCCTGACTTTC.

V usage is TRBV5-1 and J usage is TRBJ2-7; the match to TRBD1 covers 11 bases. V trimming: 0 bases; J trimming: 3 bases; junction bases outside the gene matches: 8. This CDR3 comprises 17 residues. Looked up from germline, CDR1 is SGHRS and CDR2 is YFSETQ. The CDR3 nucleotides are TGCGCCAGCAGCTTGGGGACAGGGGGCGAGAAGAACTACGAGCAGTACTTC. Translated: CASSLGTGGEKNYEQYF.

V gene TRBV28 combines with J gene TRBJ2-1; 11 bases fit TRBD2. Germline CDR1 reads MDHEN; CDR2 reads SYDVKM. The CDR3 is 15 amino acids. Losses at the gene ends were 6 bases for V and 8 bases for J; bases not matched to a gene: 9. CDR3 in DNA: TGTGCCAGCAGGTTAGGACTAGCGGGTCGGTATGAGCAGTTCTTC. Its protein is CASRLGLAGRYEQFF.

CDR3 bases: TGTGCCAGCAGTTTACCAAGGGACAAGCCTAATTCACCCCTCCACTTT. It codes for CASSLPRDKPNSPLHF. This chain uses TRBV28 with TRBJ1-6; tentative D call: TRBD1 (6 bases). Trimming stripped 2 bases from V and 6 bases from J, with 14 bases between. CDR1 and CDR2 (germline): MDHEN, SYDVKM. The CDR3 length is 16 residues. The full variable domain, with the rest looked up from reference TRBV28 and TRBJ1-6, is DVKVTQSSRYLVKRTGEKVFLECVQDMDHENMFWYRQDPGLGLRLIYFSYDVKMKEKGDIPEGYSVSREKKERFSLILESASTNQTSMYLCASSLPRDKPNSPLHFGNGTRLTVT.

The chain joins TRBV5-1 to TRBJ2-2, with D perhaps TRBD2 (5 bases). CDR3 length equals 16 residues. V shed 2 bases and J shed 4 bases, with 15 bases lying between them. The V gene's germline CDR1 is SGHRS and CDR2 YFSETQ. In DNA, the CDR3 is TGCGCCAGCAGCTTATCCAACAGCGGTGGCACCGGGGAGCTGTTTTTT. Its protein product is CASSLSNSGGTGELFF.

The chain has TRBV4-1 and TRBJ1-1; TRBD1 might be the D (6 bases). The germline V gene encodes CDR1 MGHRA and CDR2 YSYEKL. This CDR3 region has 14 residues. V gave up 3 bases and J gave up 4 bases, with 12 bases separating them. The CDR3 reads CASSHPGGGTEAFF. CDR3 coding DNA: TGCGCCAGCAGCCACCCGGGAGGGGGCACTGAAGCTTTCTTT.

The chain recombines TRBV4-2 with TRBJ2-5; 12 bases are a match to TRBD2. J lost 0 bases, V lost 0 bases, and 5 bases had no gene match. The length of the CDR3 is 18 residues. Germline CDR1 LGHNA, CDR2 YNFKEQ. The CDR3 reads CASSQDITSGGYQETQYF. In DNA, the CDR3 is TGTGCCAGCAGCCAAGACATCACTAGCGGGGGGTACCAAGAGACCCAGTACTTC.

The CDR3, as DNA: TGTGCCAGCCCCGCTTCGGGACAACGGGCCTACGAGCAGTACTTC. Its protein is CASPASGQRAYEQYF. The rearrangement joins TRBV6-5 to TRBJ2-7; D possibly corresponds to TRBD1 (6 bases). Germline-derived CDR1 and CDR2 are MNHEY and SVGAGI. V lost 8 bases, J lost 2 bases, and 19 bases lay in between. CDR3 length: 15 residues.

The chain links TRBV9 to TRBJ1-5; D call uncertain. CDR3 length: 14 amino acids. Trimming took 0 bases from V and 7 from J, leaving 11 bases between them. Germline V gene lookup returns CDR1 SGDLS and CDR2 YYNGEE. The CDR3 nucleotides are TGTGCCAGCAGCGTAGGGGAGGGCTTGCAGCCCCAGCATTTT. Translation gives CASSVGEGLQPQHF.

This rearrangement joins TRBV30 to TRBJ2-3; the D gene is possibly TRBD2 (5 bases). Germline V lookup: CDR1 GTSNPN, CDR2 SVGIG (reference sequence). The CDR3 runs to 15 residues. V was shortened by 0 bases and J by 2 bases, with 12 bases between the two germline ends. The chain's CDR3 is CAWSVRLRDTDTQYF. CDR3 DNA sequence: TGTGCCTGGAGTGTACGTCTACGGGACACAGATACGCAGTATTTT.

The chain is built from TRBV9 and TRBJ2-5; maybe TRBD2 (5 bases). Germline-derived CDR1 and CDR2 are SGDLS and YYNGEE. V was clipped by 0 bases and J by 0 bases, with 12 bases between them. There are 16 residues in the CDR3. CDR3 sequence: CASSVGEGNYQETQYF. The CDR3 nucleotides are TGTGCCAGCAGCGTAGGTGAGGGTAACTACCAAGAGACCCAGTACTTC.

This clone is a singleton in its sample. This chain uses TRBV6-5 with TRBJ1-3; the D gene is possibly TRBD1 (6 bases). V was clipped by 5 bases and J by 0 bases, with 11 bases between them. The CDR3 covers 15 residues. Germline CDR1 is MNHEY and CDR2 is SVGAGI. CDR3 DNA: TGTGCCAGCAGTCTCCGGGACAACTCTGGAAACACCATATATTTT. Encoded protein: CASSLRDNSGNTIYF.